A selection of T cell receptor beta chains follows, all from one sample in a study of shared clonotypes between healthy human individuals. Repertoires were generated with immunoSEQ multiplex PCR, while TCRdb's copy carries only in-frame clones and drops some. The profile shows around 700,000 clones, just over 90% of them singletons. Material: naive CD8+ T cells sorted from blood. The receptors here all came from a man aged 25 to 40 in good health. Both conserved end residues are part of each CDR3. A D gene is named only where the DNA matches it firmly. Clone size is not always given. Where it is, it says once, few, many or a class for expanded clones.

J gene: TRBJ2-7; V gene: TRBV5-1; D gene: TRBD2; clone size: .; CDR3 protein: CASSLVQRGTYEQYF; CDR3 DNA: TGCGCCAGCAGCTTGGTCCAGCGGGGAACCTACGAGCAGTACTTC
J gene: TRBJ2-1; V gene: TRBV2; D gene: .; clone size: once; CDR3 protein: CASSDGGWAGAYNEQFF; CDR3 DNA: TGTGCCAGCAGTGATGGGGGTTGGGCAGGGGCCTACAATGAGCAGTTCTTC
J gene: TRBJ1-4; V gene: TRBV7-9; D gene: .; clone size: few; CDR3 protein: CASRGTRGSGEKLFF; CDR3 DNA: TGTGCCAGCAGAGGAACGCGGGGGAGCGGTGAAAAACTGTTTTTT
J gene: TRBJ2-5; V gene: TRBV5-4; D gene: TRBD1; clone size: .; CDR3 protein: CASSRGLADRGKETQYF; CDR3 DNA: TGTGCCAGCAGCCGAGGCCTTGCCGACAGGGGAAAAGAGACCCAGTACTTC
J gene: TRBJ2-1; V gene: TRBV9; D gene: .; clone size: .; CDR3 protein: CASSVQGNEQFF; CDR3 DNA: TGTGCCAGCAGCGTACAGGGCAATGAGCAGTTCTTC
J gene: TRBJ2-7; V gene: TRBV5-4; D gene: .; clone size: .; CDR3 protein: CASSSRAYEQYF; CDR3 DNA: TGTGCCAGCAGCTCCCGTGCCTACGAGCAGTACTTC
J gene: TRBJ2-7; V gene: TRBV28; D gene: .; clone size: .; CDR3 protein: CATAGSAYEQYF; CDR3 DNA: TGTGCCACCGCGGGCTCGGCCTACGAGCAGTACTTC
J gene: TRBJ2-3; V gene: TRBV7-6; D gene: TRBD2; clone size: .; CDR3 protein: CASSLAPSGVTDTQYF; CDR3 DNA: TGTGCCAGCAGCTTAGCGCCTAGCGGGGTTACAGATACGCAGTATTTT
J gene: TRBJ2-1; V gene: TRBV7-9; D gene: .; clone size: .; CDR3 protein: CASSLGGAPPYNEQFF; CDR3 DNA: TGTGCCAGCAGCTTAGGAGGGGCCCCCCCTTACAATGAGCAGTTCTTC
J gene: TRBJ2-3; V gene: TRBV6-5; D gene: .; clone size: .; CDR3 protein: CASSYSYTQSTDTQYF; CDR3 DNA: TGTGCCAGCAGTTACTCGTACACCCAAAGCACAGATACGCAGTATTTT
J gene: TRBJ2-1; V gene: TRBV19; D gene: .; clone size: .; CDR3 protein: CASSWDPSSYNEQFF; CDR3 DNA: TGTGCCAGTAGCTGGGACCCGAGCTCCTACAATGAGCAGTTCTTC
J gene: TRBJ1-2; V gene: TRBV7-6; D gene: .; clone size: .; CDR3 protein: CASSLEPAGNYGYTF; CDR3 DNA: TGTGCCAGCAGCTTAGAGCCCGCCGGGAACTATGGCTACACCTTC
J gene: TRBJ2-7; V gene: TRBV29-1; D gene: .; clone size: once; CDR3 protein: CSVEDSGGLAYEQYF; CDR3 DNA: TGCAGCGTTGAAGATTCTGGGGGCTTGGCGTACGAGCAGTACTTC
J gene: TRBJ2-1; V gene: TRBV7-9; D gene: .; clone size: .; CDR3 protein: CASSARDLNEQFF; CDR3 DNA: TGTGCCAGCAGCGCCCGGGATCTCAATGAGCAGTTCTTC
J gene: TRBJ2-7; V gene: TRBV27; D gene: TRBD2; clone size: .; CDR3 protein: CASSFPGAGVSEQYF; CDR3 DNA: TGTGCCAGCAGTTTTCCGGGAGCGGGAGTATCCGAGCAGTACTTC
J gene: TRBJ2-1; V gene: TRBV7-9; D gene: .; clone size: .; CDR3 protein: CASSSSVAGDYNEQFF; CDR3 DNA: TGTGCCAGCAGCTCATCTGTGGCAGGGGACTACAATGAGCAGTTCTTC
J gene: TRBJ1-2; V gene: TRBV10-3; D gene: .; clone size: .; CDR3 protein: CAISEDGRGKYGYTF; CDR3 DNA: TGTGCCATCAGTGAGGACGGCCGGGGGAAATATGGCTACACCTTC
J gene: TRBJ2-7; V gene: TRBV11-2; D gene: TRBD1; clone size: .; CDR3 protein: CASSSTGENEQYF; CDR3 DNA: TGTGCCAGCAGCTCGACAGGGGAGAACGAGCAGTACTTC
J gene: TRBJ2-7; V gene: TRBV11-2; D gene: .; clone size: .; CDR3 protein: CASSSLEDEQYF; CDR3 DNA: TGTGCCAGCAGCTCCCTCGAGGACGAGCAGTACTTC
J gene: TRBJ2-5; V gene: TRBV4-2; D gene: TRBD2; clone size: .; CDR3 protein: CASSQYFPTSSGRGQETQYF; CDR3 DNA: TGTGCCAGCAGCCAGTACTTTCCCACCTCTAGCGGGAGGGGGCAAGAGACCCAGTACTTC
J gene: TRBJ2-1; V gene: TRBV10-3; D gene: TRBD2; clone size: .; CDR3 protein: CAISALGAGDNNNEQFF; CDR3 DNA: TGTGCCATCAGTGCGTTGGGAGCGGGAGATAACAACAATGAGCAGTTCTTC
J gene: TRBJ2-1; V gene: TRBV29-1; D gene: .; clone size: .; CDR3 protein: CSRGEPNNEQFF; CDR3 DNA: TGCTCCCGTGGGGAGCCAAACAATGAGCAGTTCTTC
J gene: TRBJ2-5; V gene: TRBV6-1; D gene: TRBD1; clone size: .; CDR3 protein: CASSEFGTGTVRTQYF; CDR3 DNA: TGTGCCAGCAGTGAATTCGGGACAGGGACAGTCCGGACCCAGTACTTC
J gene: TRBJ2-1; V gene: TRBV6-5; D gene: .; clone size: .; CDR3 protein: CASSWQGTHNEQFF; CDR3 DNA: TGTGCCAGCAGTTGGCAGGGGACGCACAATGAGCAGTTCTTC
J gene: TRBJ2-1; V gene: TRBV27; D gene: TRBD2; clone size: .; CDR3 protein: CASRLAGGVSYNEQFF; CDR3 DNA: TGTGCCAGCCGACTAGCGGGAGGTGTGTCCTACAATGAGCAGTTCTTC
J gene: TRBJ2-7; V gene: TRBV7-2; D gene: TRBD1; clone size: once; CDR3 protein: CASSWAGGQGVSYEQYF; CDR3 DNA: TGTGCCAGCAGCTGGGCGGGAGGACAGGGGGTCTCCTACGAGCAGTACTTC
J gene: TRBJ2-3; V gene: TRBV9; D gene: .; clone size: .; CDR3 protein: CASSPEGASTDTQYF; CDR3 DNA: TGTGCCAGCAGCCCGGAGGGTGCCAGCACAGATACGCAGTATTTT
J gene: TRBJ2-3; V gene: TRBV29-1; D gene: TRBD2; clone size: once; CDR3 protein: CSAQGLAGKGDTQYF; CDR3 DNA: TGCAGCGCCCAGGGACTAGCGGGGAAGGGAGATACGCAGTATTTT
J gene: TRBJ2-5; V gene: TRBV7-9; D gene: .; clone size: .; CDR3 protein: CASRGQRETQYF; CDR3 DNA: TGTGCCAGCAGAGGGCAGAGAGAGACCCAGTACTTC